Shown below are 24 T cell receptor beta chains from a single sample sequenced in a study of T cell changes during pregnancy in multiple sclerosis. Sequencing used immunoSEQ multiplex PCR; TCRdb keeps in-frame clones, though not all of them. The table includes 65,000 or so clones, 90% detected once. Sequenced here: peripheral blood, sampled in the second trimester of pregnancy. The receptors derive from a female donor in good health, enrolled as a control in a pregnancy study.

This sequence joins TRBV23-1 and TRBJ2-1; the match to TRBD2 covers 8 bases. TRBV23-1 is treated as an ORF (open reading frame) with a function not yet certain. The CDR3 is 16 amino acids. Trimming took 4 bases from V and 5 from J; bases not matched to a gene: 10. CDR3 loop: CASSLHPGLGDNEQFF. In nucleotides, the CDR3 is TGCGCCAGCAGTCTCCACCCGGGACTAGGGGACAATGAGCAGTTCTTC.

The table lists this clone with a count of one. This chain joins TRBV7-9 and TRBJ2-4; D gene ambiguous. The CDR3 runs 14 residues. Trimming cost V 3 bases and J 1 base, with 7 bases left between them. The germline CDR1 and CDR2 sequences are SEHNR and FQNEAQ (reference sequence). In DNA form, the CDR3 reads TGTGCCAGCAGCTTCACAGTGGCCAAAAACATTCAGTACTTC. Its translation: CASSFTVAKNIQYF.

The CDR3: CASSSGGGYTF. The CDR3 nucleotides read TGTGCCAGCAGTTCAGGGGGTGGCTACACCTTC. V and J are TRBV6-5 and TRBJ1-2; 7 positions match TRBD1. J gave up 7 bases and V 4 bases, and 0 bases lay outside the gene matches. Per the germline V gene, CDR1 is MNHEY and CDR2 is SVGAGI. The CDR3 is 11 residues long.

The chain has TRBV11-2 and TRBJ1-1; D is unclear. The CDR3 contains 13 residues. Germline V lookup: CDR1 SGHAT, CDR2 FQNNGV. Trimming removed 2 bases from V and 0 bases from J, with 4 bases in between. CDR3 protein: CASSLTVNTEAFF. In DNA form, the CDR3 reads TGTGCCAGCAGCTTAACAGTGAACACTGAAGCTTTCTTT.

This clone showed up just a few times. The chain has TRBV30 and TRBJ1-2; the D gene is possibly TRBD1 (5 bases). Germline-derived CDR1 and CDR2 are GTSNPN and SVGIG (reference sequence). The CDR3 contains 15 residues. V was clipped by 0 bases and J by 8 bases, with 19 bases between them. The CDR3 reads CAWSVINGQRDGYTF. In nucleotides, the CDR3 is TGTGCCTGGAGTGTAATTAATGGGCAGCGGGACGGCTACACCTTC.

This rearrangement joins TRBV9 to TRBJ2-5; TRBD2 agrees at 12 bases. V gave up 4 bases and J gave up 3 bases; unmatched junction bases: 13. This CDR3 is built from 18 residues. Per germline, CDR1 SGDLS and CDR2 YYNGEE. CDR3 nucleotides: TGTGCCAGCAGCTACGGGACTAGCGGGCGTTTTGGGGAAGAGACCCAGTACTTC. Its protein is CASSYGTSGRFGEETQYF. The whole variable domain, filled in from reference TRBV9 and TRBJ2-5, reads DSGVTQTPKHLITATGQRVTLRCSPRSGDLSVYWYQQSLDQGLQFLIQYYNGEERAKGNILERFSAQQFPDLHSELNLSSLELGDSALYFCASSYGTSGRFGEETQYFGPGTRLLVL.

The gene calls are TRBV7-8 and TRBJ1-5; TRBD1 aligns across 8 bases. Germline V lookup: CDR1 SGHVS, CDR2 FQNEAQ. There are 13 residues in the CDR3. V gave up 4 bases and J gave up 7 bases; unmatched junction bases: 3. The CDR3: CASSSDRAQPQHF. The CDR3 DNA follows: TGTGCCAGCAGCTCGGACAGGGCCCAGCCCCAGCATTTT.

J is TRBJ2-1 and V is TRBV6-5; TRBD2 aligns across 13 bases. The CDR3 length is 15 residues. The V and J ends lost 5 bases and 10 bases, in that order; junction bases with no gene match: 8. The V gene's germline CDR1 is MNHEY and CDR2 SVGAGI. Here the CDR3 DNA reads TGTGCCAGCAGTCCCGGACTAGCGGGGGCAGGGGAGCAGTTCTTC. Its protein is CASSPGLAGAGEQFF.

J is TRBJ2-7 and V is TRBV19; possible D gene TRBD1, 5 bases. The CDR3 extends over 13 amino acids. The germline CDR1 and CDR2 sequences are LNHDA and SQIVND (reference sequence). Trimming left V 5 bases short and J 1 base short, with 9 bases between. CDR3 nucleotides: TGTGCCAGTAGTCCAGGGTCTTCCTACGAGCAGTACTTC. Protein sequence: CASSPGSSYEQYF.

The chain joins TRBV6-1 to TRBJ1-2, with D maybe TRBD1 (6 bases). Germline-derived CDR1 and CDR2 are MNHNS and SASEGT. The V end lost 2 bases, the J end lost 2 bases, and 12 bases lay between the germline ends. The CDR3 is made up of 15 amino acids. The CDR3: CASSEFTGPNYGYTF. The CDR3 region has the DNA TGTGCCAGCAGTGAATTCACAGGGCCCAACTATGGCTACACCTTC.

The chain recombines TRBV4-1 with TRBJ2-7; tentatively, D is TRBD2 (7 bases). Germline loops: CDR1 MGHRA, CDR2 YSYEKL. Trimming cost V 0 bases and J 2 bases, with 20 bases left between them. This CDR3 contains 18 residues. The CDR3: CASSQDQEGGTAAYEQYF. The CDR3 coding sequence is TGCGCCAGCAGCCAAGATCAAGAGGGGGGGACGGCCGCCTACGAGCAGTACTTC.

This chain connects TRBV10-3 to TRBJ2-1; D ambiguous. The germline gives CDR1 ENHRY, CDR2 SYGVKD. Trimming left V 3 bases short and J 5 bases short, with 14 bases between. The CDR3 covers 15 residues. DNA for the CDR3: TGTGCCATCAGTGAACTACTAAACTCAGACAATGAGCAGTTCTTC. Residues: CAISELLNSDNEQFF.

This chain's CDR3 is CAIRASGNEKLFF. CDR3 nucleotides: TGTGCCATCAGGGCCAGCGGAAATGAAAAACTGTTTTTT. The chain couples TRBV10-3 to TRBJ1-4; D remains ambiguous. The CDR3 has 13 residues. V lost 6 bases and J 5 bases, leaving 10 bases between the germline ends. CDR1 ENHRY and CDR2 SYGVKD come from the germline V gene.

CDR3 sequence reads: CASRASGRWEQYF. As DNA, the CDR3 is TGTGCCAGCAGGGCTAGCGGGAGGTGGGAGCAGTACTTC. The rearrangement uses TRBV27 and TRBJ2-7; TRBD2 aligns across 11 bases. This CDR3 has 13 residues. Germline CDR1 MNHEY, CDR2 SMNVEV (reference sequence). J gave up 7 bases and V 6 bases, and 5 bases lay outside the gene matches.

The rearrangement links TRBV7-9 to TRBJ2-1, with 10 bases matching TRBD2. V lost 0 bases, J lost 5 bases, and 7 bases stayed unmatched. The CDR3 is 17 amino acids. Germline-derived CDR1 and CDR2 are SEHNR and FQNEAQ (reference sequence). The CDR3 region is CASSLAQGLAVDNEQFF. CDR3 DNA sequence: TGTGCCAGCAGCTTAGCGCAAGGACTAGCGGTTGACAATGAGCAGTTCTTC.

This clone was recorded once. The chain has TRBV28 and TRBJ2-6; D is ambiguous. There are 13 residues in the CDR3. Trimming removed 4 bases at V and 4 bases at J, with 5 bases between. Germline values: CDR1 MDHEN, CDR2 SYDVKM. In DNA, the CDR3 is TGTGCCAGCAGTTCACTGGGGGCCAACGTCCTGACTTTC. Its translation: CASSSLGANVLTF.

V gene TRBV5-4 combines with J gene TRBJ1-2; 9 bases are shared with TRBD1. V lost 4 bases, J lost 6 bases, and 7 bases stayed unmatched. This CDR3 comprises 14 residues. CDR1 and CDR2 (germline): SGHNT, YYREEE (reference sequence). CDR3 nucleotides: TGTGCCAGCAGCCGGGACAGGGCCGGAGATGGCTACACCTTC. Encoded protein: CASSRDRAGDGYTF.

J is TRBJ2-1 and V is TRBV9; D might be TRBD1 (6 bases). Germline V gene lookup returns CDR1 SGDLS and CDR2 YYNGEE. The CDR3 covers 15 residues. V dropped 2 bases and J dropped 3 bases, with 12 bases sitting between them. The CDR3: CASSVGTGNYNEQFF. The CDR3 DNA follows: TGTGCCAGCAGCGTGGGTACAGGGAACTACAATGAGCAGTTCTTC.

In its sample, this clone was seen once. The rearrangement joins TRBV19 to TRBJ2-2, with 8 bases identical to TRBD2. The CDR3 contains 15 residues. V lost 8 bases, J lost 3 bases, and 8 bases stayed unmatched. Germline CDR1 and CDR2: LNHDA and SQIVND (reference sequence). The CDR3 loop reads CASGQSGGHTGELFF. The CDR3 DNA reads TGTGCCAGTGGGCAATCGGGGGGGCACACCGGGGAGCTGTTTTTT.

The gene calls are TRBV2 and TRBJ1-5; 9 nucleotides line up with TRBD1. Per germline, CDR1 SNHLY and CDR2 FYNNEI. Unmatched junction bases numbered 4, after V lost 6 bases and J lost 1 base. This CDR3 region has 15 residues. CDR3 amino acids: CASRSGQGSNQPQHF. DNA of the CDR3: TGTGCCAGCAGGAGTGGACAGGGGAGCAATCAGCCCCAGCATTTT.

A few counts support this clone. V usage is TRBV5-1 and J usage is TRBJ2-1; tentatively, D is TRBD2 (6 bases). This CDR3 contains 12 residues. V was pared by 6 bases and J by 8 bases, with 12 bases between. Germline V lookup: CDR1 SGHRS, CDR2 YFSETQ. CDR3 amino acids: CASKGPGDEQFF. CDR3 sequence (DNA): TGCGCCAGCAAAGGTCCGGGAGATGAGCAGTTCTTC. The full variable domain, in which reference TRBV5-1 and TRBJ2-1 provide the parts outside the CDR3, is KAGVTQTPRYLIKTRGQQVTLSCSPISGHRSVSWYQQTPGQGLQFLFEYFSETQRNKGNFPGRFSGRQFSNSRSEMNVSTLELGDSALYLCASKGPGDEQFFGPGTRLTVL.

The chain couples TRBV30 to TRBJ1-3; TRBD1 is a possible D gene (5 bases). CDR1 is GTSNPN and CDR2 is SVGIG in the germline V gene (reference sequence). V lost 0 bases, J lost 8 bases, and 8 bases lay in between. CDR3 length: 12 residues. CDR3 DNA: TGTGCCTGGAGTGTCGGGGGGGACACCATATATTTT. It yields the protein CAWSVGGDTIYF.

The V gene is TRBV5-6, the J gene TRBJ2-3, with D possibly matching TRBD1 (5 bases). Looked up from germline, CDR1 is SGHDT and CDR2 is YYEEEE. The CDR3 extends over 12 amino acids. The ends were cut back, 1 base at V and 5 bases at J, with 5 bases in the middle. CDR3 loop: CASSLQGDTQYF. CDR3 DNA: TGTGCCAGCAGCTTGCAGGGAGATACGCAGTATTTT. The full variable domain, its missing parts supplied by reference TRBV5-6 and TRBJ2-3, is DAGVTQSPTHLIKTRGQQVTLRCSPKSGHDTVSWYQQALGQGPQFIFQYYEEEERQRGNFPDRFSGHQFPNYSSELNVNALLLGDSALYLCASSLQGDTQYFGPGTRLTVL.

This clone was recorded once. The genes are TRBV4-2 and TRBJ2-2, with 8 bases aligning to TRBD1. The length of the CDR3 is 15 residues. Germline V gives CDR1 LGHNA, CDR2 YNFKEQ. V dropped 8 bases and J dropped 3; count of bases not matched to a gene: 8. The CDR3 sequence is CASLEGGQDTGELFF. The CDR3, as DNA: TGTGCCAGCCTCGAAGGGGGACAGGACACCGGGGAGCTGTTTTTT.